The 9 T cell receptor beta chains below all came from one sample that was sequenced in a study of shared clonotypes between healthy human individuals. Clones were sequenced by immunoSEQ multiplex PCR, and TCRdb holds only the in-frame ones, with some missing. The data hold approximately 480,000 clones, with about 80% observed a single time. The sequenced sample was PBMCs. These receptors were obtained from a woman aged 40 to 55 in good health. Some clones in this sample may be carry-over from other donors' samples.

The sample holds one count of this clone. The CDR3 sequence is CASSLDAGRTQYF. The CDR3 nucleotides read TGTGCCAGCAGCTTAGACGCGGGAAGGACCCAGTACTTC. The chain employs TRBV7-2 and TRBJ2-5; TRBD2 might be the D (6 bases). Germline values: CDR1 SGHTA, CDR2 FQGNSA. The V and J ends lost 1 base and 7 bases respectively, with 10 bases between them. The CDR3 spans 13 residues.

The chain links TRBV7-2 to TRBJ1-5; 9 positions match TRBD1. V trimming: 0 bases; J trimming: 9 bases; junction bases outside the gene matches: 6. CDR1 is SGHTA and CDR2 is FQGNSA in the germline V gene. The CDR3 sequence is 15 residues long. The CDR3 here is CASSLAQGAGGPQHF. For the CDR3, the DNA is TGTGCCAGCAGCTTAGCACAGGGGGCGGGTGGGCCCCAGCATTTT. The variable domain in full, with the rest retrieved from reference TRBV7-2 and TRBJ1-5, is GAGVSQSPSNKVTEKGKDVELRCDPISGHTALYWYRQSLGQGLEFLIYFQGNSAPDKSGLPSDRFSAERTGGSVSTLTIQRTQQEDSAVYLCASSLAQGAGGPQHFGDGTRLSIL.

This clone was picked up a small number of times. The chain couples TRBV5-1 to TRBJ2-3; 7 nucleotides line up with TRBD1. The ends lost 4 bases at V and 3 bases at J; junction bases unmatched: 11. The germline gives CDR1 SGHRS, CDR2 YFSETQ. The CDR3 is 16 amino acids. CDR3 nucleotides: TGCGCCAGCAGCGAAACAGGGGCGGGCGGAACAGATACGCAGTATTTT. Its translation is CASSETGAGGTDTQYF.

The sample holds one count of this clone. The chain couples TRBV27 to TRBJ2-7; 8 nucleotides line up with TRBD2. The CDR3 sequence is 16 residues long. Germline CDR1 reads MNHEY; CDR2 reads SMNVEV (reference sequence). J gave up 4 bases and V 8 bases, and 16 bases lay outside the gene matches. The CDR3 loop reads CASLPFRGSSGYEQYF. The CDR3 coding sequence is TGTGCCAGCTTACCATTCCGGGGGTCTAGCGGGTACGAGCAGTACTTC.

V is TRBV28 and J is TRBJ1-5, with TRBD1 matching 10 bases. CDR3 length: 14 amino acids. Germline V CDR1 and CDR2: MDHEN, SYDVKM. V dropped 6 bases and J dropped 7; count of bases not matched to a gene: 6. The CDR3 spells CASRGTGEQQPQHF. The CDR3 bases are TGTGCCAGCAGGGGGACAGGGGAACAGCAGCCCCAGCATTTT.

The chain couples TRBV19 to TRBJ1-3, with a weak D call TRBD1 (6 bases). V was pared by 7 bases and J by 0 bases, with 19 bases between. Germline V CDR1 and CDR2: LNHDA, SQIVND (reference sequence). This CDR3 contains 17 residues. The CDR3 nucleotides are TGTGCCAGTACCCCATTTCGACAGGCAAGCTCTGGAAACACCATATATTTT. It codes for CASTPFRQASSGNTIYF.

V and J are TRBV28 and TRBJ1-4; D not certain. V was clipped by 5 bases and J by 2 bases, with 9 bases between them. Germline V CDR1 and CDR2: MDHEN, SYDVKM. This CDR3 region has 14 residues. CDR3 nucleotides: TGTGCCAGCAGTCCTGGAGGTACTAATGAAAAACTGTTTTTT. This codes for CASSPGGTNEKLFF. Full variable domain (outside the CDR3, taken from reference TRBV28 and TRBJ1-4): DVKVTQSSRYLVKRTGEKVFLECVQDMDHENMFWYRQDPGLGLRLIYFSYDVKMKEKGDIPEGYSVSREKKERFSLILESASTNQTSMYLCASSPGGTNEKLFFGSGTQLSVL.

There are many counts of this clone. The chain is built from TRBV27 and TRBJ2-7; 8 nucleotides line up with TRBD2. The germline V gene encodes CDR1 MNHEY and CDR2 SMNVEV (reference sequence). The CDR3 length is 15 residues. Trimming removed 2 bases from V and 10 bases from J; junction bases left unmatched: 13. CDR3 DNA sequence: TGTGCCAGCAGTTTAGGGACTAGTCCCTATACGGAACAGTACTTC. This codes for CASSLGTSPYTEQYF.

This sequence joins TRBV29-1 and TRBJ2-2; TRBD1 is a possible D gene (6 bases). The germline gives CDR1 SQVTM, CDR2 ANQGSEA. The CDR3 is 14 amino acids. Written as DNA, the CDR3 is TGCAGGGGACCATGTCAGGGGTGCACCGGGGAGCTGTTTTTT. Translation: CRGPCQGCTGELFF.